One sample yielded the 5 T cell receptor beta chains listed below, sequenced in a study of blood T cell repertoires in COVID-19. The protocol was immunoSEQ multiplex PCR, while the TCRdb copy is restricted to in-frame clones and leaves out a portion. The data show some 80,000 clones, with around 87% seen just once and 8% held by the top ten. Input material: peripheral blood. Receptors were obtained from an elderly man with active or convalescent COVID-19.

V usage is TRBV5-1 and J usage is TRBJ1-6; D perhaps matches TRBD1 (6 bases). The length of the CDR3 is 16 residues. V was clipped by 4 bases and J by 7 bases, with 18 bases between them. Germline V gene lookup returns CDR1 SGHRS and CDR2 YFSETQ. The CDR3 loop reads CASSPLPDRTNSPLHF. The CDR3 DNA sequence: TGCGCCAGCAGCCCGCTACCCGACAGGACCAATTCACCCCTCCACTTT.

This clone showed up just once. V usage is TRBV9 and J usage is TRBJ2-7, with D possibly being TRBD2 (6 bases). Germline CDR1 reads SGDLS; CDR2 reads YYNGEE. Trimming pared 2 bases from V and 4 bases from J, leaving 7 bases between. The CDR3 totals 12 residues. The CDR3 bases are TGTGCCAGCAGCGTTCGGGGGTACGAGCAGTACGTC. It specifies CASSVRGYEQYV.

The rearrangement links TRBV20-1 to TRBJ1-5; unclear D gene. The CDR3 sequence is 14 residues long. The V gene lost 3 bases and the J gene lost 0 bases, with 9 bases spanning the gap. CDR1 and CDR2 (germline): DFQATT, SNEGSKA (reference sequence). The CDR3 sequence is CSASSPNSNQPQHF. Written as DNA, the CDR3 is TGCAGTGCTAGTTCCCCCAATAGCAATCAGCCCCAGCATTTT.

The chain couples TRBV10-3 to TRBJ1-1; the D is unclear. The germline CDR1 and CDR2 sequences are ENHRY and SYGVKD. V lost 6 bases and J 0 bases, leaving 11 bases between the germline ends. This CDR3 has 14 amino acids. CDR3 residues: CAISPSRVNTEAFF. CDR3 sequence (DNA): TGTGCCATCAGCCCCTCACGGGTGAACACTGAAGCTTTCTTT.

This clone was observed once. The rearrangement uses TRBV30 and TRBJ1-1; 7 bases are a match to TRBD1. Germline V CDR1 and CDR2: GTSNPN, SVGIG (reference sequence). Trimming at V came to 4 bases and at J to 5 bases, leaving 7 bases not matched to a gene. There are 13 residues in the CDR3. Written as DNA, the CDR3 is TGTGCCTGGACGAGACAGGGTATTACTGAAGCTTTCTTT. Residues: CAWTRQGITEAFF.